This T cell receptor beta chain stems from a study of tumor and adjacent non-tumor tissue in lung cancer. Study-level information: Stage I to III disease affected ten to eleven men and about five women aged about 31 to 85. Study-wide results and caveats: Compared with tumor, normal lung showed significantly lower TCR diversity.

As for this clonotype: Antigen unknown.

Three rounds of nested PCR, following a modified ARM-PCR protocol, produced the TCRbeta library. TCRdb reanalysed the multiplex PCR reads using MiXCR and keeps one entry per CDR3 protein. The sample carries approximately 100,000 distinct CDR3 sequences, about 61% recorded once. RNA was extracted from bulk tissue without any cell sorting. The normal lung tissue was taken more than 3 cm from the tumor edge. Germline CDR1 reads SGHKS; CDR2 reads YYEKEE (reference sequence). The CDR3 has 15 residues. V trimming: 8 bases; J trimming: 13 bases; junction bases outside the gene matches: 17. Sequenced sample: distant non-tumor lung tissue. The sequence came from a man in his fifties or sixties with non-small cell lung cancer. The chain combines TRBV5-5 with TRBJ2-1, with 11 bases aligning to TRBD2. The DNA for the CDR3 is TGTGCCAGTAACTTGGCGCGTGGTAGCGGGAGGGCCCAGTTCTTC. Amino acid sequence: CASNLARGSGRAQFF.